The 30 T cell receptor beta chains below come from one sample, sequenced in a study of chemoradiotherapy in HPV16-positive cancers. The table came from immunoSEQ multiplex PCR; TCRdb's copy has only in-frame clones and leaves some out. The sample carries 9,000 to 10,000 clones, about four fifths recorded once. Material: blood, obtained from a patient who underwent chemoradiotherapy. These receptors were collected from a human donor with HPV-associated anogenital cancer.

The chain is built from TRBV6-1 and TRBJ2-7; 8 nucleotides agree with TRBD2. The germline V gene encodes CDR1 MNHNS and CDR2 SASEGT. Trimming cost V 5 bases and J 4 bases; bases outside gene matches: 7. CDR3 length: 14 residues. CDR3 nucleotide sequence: TGTGCCAGCAGTACCTTACCGGGGGGGTACGAGCAGTACTTC. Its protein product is CASSTLPGGYEQYF.

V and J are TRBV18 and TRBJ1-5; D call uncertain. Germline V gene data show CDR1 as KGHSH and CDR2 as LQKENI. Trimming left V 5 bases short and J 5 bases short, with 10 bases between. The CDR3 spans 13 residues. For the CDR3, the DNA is TGTGCCAGCTCATCGGGGAAGGATCAGCCCCAGCATTTT. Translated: CASSSGKDQPQHF.

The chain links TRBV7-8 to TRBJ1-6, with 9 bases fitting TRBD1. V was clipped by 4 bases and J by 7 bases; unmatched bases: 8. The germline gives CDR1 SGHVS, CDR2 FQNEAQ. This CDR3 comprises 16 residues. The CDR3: CASSSRFTGGNSPLHF. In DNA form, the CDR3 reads TGTGCCAGCAGCTCGAGGTTTACAGGGGGCAATTCACCCCTCCACTTT. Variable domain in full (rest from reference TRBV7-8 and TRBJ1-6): GAGVSQSPRYKVAKRGQDVALRCDPISGHVSLFWYQQALGQGPEFLTYFQNEAQLDKSGLPSDRFFAERPEGSVSTLKIQRTQQEDSAVYLCASSSRFTGGNSPLHFGNGTRLTVT.

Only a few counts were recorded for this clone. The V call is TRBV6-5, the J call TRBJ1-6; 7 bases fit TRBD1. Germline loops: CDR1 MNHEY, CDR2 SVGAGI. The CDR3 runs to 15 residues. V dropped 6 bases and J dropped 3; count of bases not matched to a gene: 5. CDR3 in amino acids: CASSTGQFYNSPLHF. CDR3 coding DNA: TGTGCCAGCAGCACGGGACAGTTCTATAATTCACCCCTCCACTTT.

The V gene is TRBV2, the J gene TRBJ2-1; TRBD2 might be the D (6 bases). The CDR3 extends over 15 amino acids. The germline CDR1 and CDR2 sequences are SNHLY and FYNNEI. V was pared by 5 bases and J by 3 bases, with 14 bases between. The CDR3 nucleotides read TGTGCCAGCAGTCCCAGACTAGGCGACTACAATGAGCAGTTCTTC. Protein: CASSPRLGDYNEQFF. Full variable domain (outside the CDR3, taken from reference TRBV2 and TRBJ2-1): EPEVTQTPSHQVTQMGQEVILRCVPISNHLYFYWYRQILGQKVEFLVSFYNNEISEKSEIFDDQFSVERPDGSNFTLKIRSTKLEDSAMYFCASSPRLGDYNEQFFGPGTRLTVL.

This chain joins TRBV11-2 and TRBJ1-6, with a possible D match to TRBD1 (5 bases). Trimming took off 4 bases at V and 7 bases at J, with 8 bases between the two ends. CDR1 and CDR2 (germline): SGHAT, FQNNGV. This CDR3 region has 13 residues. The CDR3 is CASSSGVNSPLHF. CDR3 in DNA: TGTGCCAGCAGCTCGGGGGTAAATTCACCCCTCCACTTT.

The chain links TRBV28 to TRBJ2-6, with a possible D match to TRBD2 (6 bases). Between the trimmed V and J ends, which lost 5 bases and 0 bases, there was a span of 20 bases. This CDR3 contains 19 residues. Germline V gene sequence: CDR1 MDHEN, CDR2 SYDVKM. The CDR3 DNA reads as TGTGCCAGCAGTCGGGACGGGGGTTATACCTTCTCTGGGGCCAACGTCCTGACTTTC. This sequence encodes CASSRDGGYTFSGANVLTF.

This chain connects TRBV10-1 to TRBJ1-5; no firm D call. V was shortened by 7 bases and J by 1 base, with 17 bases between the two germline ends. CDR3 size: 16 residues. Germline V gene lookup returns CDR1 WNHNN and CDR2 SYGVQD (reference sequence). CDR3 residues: CASTRARGMSNQPQHF. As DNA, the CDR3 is TGCGCCAGCACCCGAGCTCGGGGAATGAGCAATCAGCCCCAGCATTTT.

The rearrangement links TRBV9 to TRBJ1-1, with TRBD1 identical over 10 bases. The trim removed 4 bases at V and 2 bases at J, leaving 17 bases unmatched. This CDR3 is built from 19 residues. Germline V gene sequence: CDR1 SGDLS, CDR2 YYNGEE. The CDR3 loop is CASSPRGDRGRSDNTEAFF. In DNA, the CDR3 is TGTGCCAGCAGCCCTAGAGGGGACAGGGGTCGGAGTGATAACACTGAAGCTTTCTTT.

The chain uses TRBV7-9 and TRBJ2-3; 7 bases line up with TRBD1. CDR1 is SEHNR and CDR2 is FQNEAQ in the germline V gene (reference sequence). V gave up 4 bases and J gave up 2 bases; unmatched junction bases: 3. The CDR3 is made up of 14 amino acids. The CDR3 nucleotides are TGTGCCAGCAGCTGGACAGGTAACACAGATACGCAGTATTTT. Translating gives CASSWTGNTDTQYF.

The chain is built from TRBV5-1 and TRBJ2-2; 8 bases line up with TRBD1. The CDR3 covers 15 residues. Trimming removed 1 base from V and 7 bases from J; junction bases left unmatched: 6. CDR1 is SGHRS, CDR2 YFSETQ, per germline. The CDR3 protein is CASSLQGAQGGELFF. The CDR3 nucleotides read TGCGCCAGCAGCTTGCAGGGGGCGCAAGGCGGGGAGCTGTTTTTT.

The CDR3, as DNA: TGTGCCAGCACCAAGGACGACGGAAGGGGAAACACCATATATTTT. Protein product: CASTKDDGRGNTIYF. This chain joins TRBV21-1 and TRBJ1-3. TRBV21-1 is a documented pseudogene. This CDR3 comprises 15 residues.

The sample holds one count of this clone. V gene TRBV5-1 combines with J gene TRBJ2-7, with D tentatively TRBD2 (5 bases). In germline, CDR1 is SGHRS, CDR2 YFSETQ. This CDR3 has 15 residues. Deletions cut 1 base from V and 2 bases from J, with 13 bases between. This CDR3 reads CASSLKLEGTYEQYF. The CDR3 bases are TGCGCCAGCAGCTTGAAACTAGAGGGAACCTACGAGCAGTACTTC.

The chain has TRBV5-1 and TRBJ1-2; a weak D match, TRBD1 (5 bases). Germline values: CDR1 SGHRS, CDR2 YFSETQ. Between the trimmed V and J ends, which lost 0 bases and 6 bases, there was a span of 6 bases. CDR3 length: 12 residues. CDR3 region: CASSLGGHGYTF. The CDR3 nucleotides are TGCGCCAGCAGCTTGGGGGGCCATGGCTACACCTTC.

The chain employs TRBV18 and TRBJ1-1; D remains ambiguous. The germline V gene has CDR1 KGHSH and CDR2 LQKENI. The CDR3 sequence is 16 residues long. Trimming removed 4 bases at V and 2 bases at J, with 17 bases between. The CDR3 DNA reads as TGTGCCAGCTCACTTGGAGGAAGGGAACGCAACACTGAAGCTTTCTTT. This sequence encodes CASSLGGRERNTEAFF.

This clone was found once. CDR3 loop: CASSHGQGEQPQHF. The DNA for the CDR3 is TGCGCCAGCAGCCACGGACAGGGGGAACAGCCCCAGCATTTT. The chain uses TRBV4-1 and TRBJ1-5, with 10 positions matching TRBD1. V shed 3 bases, J shed 7 bases, and the junction held 3 bases outside the gene matches. The CDR3 totals 14 residues. Germline CDR1 reads MGHRA; CDR2 reads YSYEKL.

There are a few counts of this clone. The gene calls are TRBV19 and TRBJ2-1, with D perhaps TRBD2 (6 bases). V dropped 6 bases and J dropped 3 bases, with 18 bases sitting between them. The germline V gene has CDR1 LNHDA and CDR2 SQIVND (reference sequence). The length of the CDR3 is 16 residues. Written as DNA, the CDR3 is TGTGCCAGTAGCTCCCCGGGACTCCCACACTACAATGAGCAGTTCTTC. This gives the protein CASSSPGLPHYNEQFF.

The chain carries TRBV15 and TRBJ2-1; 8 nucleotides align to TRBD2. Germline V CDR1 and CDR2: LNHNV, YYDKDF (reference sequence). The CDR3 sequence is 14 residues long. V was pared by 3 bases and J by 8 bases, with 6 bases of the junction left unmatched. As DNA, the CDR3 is TGTGCCACCAGCAGCGGGGGGGGGCAGGATGAGCAGTTCTTC. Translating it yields CATSSGGGQDEQFF.

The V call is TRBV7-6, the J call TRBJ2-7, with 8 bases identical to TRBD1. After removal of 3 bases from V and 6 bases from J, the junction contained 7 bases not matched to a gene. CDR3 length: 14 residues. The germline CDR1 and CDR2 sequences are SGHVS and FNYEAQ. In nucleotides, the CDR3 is TGTGCCAGCAGCTTGGGACAGGCGGCGGGCGAGCAGTACTTC. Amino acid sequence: CASSLGQAAGEQYF. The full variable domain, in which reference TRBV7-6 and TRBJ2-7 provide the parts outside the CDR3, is GAGVSQSPRYKVTKRGQDVALRCDPISGHVSLYWYRQALGQGPEFLTYFNYEAQQDKSGLPNDRFSAERPEGSISTLTIQRTEQRDSAMYRCASSLGQAAGEQYFGPGTRLTVT.

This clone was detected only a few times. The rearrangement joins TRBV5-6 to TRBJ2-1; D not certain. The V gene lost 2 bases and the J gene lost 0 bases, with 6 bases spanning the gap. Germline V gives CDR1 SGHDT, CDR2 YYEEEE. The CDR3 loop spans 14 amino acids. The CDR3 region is CASSLGSSYNEQFF. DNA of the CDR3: TGTGCCAGCAGCTTAGGCAGCTCCTACAATGAGCAGTTCTTC.

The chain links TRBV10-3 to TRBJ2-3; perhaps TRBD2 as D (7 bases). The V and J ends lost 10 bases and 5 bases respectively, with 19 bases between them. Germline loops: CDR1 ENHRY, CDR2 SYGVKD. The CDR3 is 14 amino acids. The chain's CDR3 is CATREGGGEDTQYF. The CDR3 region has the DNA TGTGCCACTCGAGAAGGGGGGGGCGAAGATACGCAGTATTTT.

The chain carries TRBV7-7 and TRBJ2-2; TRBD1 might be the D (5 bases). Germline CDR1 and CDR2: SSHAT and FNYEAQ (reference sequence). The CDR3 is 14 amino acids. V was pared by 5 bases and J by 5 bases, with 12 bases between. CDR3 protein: CASSPWGPTGELFF. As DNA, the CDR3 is TGTGCCAGCAGCCCATGGGGCCCGACCGGGGAGCTGTTTTTT.

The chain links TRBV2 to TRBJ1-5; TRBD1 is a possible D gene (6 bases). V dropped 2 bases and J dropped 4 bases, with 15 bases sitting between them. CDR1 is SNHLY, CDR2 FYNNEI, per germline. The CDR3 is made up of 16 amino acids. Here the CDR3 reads CASSESTGPFNQPQHF. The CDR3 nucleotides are TGTGCCAGCAGTGAATCTACAGGGCCCTTTAATCAGCCCCAGCATTTT.

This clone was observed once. The CDR3 nucleotides are TGTGCCAGCAGCGTAGGGAGTCTCCCCCTTCGCTATGGCTACACCTTC. Amino acids: CASSVGSLPLRYGYTF. The gene calls are TRBV9 and TRBJ1-2; D is unresolved. The V gene lost 0 bases and the J gene lost 4 bases, with 16 bases spanning the gap. Looked up from germline, CDR1 is SGDLS and CDR2 is YYNGEE. There are 16 residues in the CDR3.

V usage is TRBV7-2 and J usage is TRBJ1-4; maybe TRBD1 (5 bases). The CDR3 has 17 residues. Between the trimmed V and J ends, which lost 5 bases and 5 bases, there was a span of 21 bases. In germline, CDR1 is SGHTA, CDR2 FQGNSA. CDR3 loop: CASSHWGPRKGNEKLFF. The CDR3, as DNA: TGTGCCAGCAGCCACTGGGGACCCCGGAAAGGGAATGAAAAACTGTTTTTT.

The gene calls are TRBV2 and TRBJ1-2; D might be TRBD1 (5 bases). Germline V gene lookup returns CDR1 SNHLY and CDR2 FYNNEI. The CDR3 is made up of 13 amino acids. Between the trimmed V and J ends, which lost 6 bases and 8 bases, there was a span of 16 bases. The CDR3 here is CASSRTQGGGYTF. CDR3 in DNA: TGTGCCAGCAGCCGGACTCAGGGAGGCGGCTACACCTTC.

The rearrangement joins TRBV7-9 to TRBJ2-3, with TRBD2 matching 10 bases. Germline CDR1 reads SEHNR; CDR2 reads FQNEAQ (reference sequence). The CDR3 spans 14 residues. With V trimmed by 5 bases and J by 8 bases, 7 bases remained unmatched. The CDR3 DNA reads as TGTGCCAGCAGCCAACTAGCGGGGAGGGGTACGCAGTATTTT. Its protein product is CASSQLAGRGTQYF.

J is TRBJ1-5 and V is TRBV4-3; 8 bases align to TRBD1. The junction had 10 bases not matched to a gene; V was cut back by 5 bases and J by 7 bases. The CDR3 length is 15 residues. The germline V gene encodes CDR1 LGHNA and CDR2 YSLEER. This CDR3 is CASSESWQGAQPQHF. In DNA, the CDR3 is TGCGCCAGCAGCGAGTCCTGGCAGGGGGCACAGCCCCAGCATTTT.

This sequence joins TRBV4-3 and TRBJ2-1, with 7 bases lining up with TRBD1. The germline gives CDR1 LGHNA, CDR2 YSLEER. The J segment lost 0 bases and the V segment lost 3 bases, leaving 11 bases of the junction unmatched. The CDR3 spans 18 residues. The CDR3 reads CASSQRTGVFSSYNEQFF. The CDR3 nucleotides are TGCGCCAGCAGCCAGCGGACAGGCGTTTTTAGCTCCTACAATGAGCAGTTCTTC.

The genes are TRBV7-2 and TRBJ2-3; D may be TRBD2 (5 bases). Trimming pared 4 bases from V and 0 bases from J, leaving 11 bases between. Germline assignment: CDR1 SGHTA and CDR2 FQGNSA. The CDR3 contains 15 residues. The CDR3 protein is CASSSDYLSTDTQYF. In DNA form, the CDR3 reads TGTGCCAGCAGCTCCGACTACCTTAGCACAGATACGCAGTATTTT. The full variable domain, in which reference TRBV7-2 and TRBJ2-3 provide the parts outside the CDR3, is GAGVSQSPSNKVTEKGKDVELRCDPISGHTALYWYRQSLGQGLEFLIYFQGNSAPDKSGLPSDRFSAERTGGSVSTLTIQRTQQEDSAVYLCASSSDYLSTDTQYFGPGTRLTVL.